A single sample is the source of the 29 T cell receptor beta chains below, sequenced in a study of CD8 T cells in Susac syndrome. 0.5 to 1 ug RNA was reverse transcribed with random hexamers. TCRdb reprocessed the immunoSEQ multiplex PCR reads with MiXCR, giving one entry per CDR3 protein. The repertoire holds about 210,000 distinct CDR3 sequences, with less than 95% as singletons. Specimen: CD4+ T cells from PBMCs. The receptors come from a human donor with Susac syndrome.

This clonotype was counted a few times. In nucleotides, the CDR3 is TGCGCCAGCAGCTTCAACGGAAACTATGGCTACACCTTC. Its protein is CASSFNGNYGYTF. V gene TRBV5-1 combines with J gene TRBJ1-2, with no clear D. This CDR3 is 13 amino acids long. The V and J ends lost 2 bases and 2 bases respectively, with 7 bases between them. Germline V lookup: CDR1 SGHRS, CDR2 YFSETQ.

Here the CDR3 DNA reads TGTGCCAGCAGCGTAGTGGGGGGGACGGCTGAAGCTTTCTTT. Protein product: CASSVVGGTAEAFF. The V call is TRBV9, the J call TRBJ1-1; D may be TRBD1 (5 bases). Looked up from germline, CDR1 is SGDLS and CDR2 is YYNGEE. The ends were cut back, 0 bases at V and 6 bases at J, with 12 bases in the middle. This CDR3 spans 14 amino acids.

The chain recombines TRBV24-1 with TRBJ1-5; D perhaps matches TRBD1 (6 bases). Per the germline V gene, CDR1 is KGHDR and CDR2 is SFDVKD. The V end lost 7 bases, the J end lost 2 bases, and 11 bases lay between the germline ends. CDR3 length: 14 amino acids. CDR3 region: CATSSGAGNQPQHF. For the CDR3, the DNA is TGTGCCACCAGCTCAGGGGCAGGCAATCAGCCCCAGCATTTT.

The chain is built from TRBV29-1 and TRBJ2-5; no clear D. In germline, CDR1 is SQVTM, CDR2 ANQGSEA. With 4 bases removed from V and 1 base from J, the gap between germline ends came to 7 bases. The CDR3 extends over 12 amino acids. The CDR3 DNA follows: TGCAGCGTTGTGCAGGCCCAAGAGACCCAGTACTTC. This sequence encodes CSVVQAQETQYF.

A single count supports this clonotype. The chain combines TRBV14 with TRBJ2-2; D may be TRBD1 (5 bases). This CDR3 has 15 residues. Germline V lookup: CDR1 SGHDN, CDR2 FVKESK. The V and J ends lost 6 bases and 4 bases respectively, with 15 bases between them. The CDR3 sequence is CASRTGQDITGELFF. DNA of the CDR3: TGTGCCAGCAGGACCGGACAAGACATCACCGGGGAGCTGTTTTTT. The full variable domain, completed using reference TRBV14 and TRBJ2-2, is EAGVTQFPSHSVIEKGQTVTLRCDPISGHDNLYWYRRVMGKEIKFLLHFVKESKQDESGMPNNRFLAERTGGTYSTLKVQPAELEDSGVYFCASRTGQDITGELFFGEGSRLTVL.

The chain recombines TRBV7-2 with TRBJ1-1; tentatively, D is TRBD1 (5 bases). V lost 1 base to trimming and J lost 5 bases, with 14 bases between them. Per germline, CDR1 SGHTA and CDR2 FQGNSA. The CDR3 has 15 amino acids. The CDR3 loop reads CASSLVGDLETEAFF. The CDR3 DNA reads TGTGCCAGCAGCTTAGTGGGGGACCTGGAAACTGAAGCTTTCTTT.

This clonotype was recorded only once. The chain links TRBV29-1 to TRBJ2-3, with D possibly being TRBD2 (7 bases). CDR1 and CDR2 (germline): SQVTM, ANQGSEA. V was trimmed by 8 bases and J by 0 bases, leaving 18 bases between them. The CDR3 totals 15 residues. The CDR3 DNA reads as TGCAGCCTCTTAGGGGGAGGGGAGAGCACAGATACGCAGTATTTT. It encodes CSLLGGGESTDTQYF.

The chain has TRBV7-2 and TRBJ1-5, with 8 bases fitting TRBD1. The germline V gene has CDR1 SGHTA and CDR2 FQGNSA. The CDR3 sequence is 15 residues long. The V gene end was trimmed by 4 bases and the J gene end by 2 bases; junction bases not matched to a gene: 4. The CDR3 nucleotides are TGTGCCAGCAGCTCCGAGGGACAGGGCAATCAGCCCCAGCATTTT. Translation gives CASSSEGQGNQPQHF.

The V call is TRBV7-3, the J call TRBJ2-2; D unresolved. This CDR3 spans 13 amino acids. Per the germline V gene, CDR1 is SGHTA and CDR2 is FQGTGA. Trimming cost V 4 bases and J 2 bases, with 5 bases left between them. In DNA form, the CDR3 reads TGTGCCAGCAGCTCCCTCAACACCGGGGAGCTGTTTTTT. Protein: CASSSLNTGELFF.

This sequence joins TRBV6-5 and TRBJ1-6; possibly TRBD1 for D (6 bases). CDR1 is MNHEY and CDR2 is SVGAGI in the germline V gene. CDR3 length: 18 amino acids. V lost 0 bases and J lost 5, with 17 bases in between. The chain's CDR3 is CASSYSGGGLADNSPLHF. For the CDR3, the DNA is TGTGCCAGCAGTTACTCCGGGGGGGGGCTGGCCGATAATTCACCCCTCCACTTT.

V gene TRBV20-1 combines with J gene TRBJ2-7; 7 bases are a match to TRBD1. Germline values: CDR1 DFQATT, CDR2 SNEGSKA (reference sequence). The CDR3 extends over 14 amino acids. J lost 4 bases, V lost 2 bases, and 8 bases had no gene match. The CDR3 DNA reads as TGCAGTGCTAGATTCACAGGGGAGCGTTACGAGCAGTACTTC. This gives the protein CSARFTGERYEQYF.

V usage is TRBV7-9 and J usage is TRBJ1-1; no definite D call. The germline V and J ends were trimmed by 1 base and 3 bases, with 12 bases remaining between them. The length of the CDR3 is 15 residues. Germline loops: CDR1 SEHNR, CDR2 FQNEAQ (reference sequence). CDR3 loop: CASSLGAGLDTEAFF. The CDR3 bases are TGTGCCAGCAGCTTAGGGGCCGGGCTCGACACTGAAGCTTTCTTT.

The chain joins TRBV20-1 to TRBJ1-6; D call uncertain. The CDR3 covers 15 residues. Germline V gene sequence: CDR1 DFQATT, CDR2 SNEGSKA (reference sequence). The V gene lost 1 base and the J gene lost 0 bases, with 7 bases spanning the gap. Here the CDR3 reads CSARGTGSYNSPLHF. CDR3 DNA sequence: TGCAGTGCTAGAGGGACTGGCTCCTATAATTCACCCCTCCACTTT.

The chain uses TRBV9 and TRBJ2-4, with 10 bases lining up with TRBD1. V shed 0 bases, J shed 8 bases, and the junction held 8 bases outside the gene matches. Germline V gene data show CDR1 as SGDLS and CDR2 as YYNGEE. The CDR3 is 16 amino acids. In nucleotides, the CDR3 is TGTGCCAGCAGCGTAGTATCAACAGGGACAGGGGACATTCAGTACTTC. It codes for CASSVVSTGTGDIQYF.

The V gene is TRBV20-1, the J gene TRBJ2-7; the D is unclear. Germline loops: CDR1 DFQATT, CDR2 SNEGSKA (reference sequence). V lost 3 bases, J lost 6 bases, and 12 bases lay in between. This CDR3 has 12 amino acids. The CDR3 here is CSASSRVSEQYF. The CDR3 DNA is TGCAGTGCTAGTAGTAGGGTGAGCGAGCAGTACTTC.

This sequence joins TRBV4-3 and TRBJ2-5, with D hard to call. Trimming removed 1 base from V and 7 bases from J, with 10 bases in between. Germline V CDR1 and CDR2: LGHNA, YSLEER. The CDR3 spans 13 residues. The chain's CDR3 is CASSQARSGTQYF. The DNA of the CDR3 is TGCGCCAGCAGCCAAGCGCGGTCCGGGACCCAGTACTTC.

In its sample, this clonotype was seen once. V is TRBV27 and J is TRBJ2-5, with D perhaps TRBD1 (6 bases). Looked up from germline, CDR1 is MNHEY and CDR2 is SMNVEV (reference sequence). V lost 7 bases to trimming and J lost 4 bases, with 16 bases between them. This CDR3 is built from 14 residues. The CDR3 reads CASTANRARETQYF. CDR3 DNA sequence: TGTGCCAGCACCGCTAACAGGGCTAGAGAGACCCAGTACTTC.

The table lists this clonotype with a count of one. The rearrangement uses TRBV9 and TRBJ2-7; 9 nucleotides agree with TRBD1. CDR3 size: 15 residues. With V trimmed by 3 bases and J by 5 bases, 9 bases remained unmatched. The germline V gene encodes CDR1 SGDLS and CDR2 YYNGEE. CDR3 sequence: CASSADTGGYNEQYF. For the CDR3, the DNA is TGTGCCAGCAGCGCGGATACAGGGGGCTATAACGAGCAGTACTTC.

CDR3 residues: CSATRGTNEKLFF. In DNA form, the CDR3 reads TGCAGTGCTACTAGGGGAACTAATGAAAAACTGTTTTTT. V gene TRBV20-1 combines with J gene TRBJ1-4, with D perhaps matching TRBD1 (5 bases). CDR1 and CDR2 from the germline V gene are DFQATT and SNEGSKA (reference sequence). The CDR3 extends over 13 amino acids. V lost 4 bases to trimming and J lost 1 base, with 7 bases between them.

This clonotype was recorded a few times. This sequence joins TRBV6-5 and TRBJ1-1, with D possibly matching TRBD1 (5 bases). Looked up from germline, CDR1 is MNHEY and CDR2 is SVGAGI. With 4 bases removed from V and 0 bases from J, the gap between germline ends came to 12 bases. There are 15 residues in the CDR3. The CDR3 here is CASSFGGLVNTEAFF. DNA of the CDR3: TGTGCCAGCAGTTTCGGGGGTTTGGTGAACACTGAAGCTTTCTTT.

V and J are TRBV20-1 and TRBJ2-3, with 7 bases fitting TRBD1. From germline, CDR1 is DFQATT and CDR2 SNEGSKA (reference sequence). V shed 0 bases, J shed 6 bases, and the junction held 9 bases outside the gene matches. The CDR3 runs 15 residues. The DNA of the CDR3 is TGCAGTGCTAGAGACCGGGACAGAGCCGCCGATACGCAGTATTTT. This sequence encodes CSARDRDRAADTQYF.

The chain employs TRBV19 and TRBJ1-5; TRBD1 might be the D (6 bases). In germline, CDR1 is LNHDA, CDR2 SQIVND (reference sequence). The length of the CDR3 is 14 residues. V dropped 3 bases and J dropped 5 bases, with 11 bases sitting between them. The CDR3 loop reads CASSMEGGYQPQHF. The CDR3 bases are TGTGCCAGTAGTATGGAAGGGGGGTATCAGCCCCAGCATTTT.

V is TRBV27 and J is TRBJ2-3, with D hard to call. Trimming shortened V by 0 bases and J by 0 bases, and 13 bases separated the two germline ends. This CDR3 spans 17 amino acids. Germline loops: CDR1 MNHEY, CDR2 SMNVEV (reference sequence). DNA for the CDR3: TGTGCCAGCAGTTTATCGCCGGGCGGTTATAGCACAGATACGCAGTATTTT. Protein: CASSLSPGGYSTDTQYF.

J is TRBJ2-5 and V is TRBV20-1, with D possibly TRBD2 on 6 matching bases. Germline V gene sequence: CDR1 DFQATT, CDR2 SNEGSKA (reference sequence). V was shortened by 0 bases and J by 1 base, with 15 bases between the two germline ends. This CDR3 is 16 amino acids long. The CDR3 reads CSARDRGTGVQETQYF. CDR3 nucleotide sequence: TGCAGTGCTAGAGATCGAGGTACGGGGGTCCAAGAGACCCAGTACTTC.

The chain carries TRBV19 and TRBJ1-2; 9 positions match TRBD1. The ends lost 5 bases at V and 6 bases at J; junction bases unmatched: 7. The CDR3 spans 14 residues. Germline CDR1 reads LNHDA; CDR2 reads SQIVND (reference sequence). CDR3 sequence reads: CASSPWTGADGYTF. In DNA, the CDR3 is TGTGCCAGTAGTCCCTGGACAGGGGCAGATGGCTACACCTTC.

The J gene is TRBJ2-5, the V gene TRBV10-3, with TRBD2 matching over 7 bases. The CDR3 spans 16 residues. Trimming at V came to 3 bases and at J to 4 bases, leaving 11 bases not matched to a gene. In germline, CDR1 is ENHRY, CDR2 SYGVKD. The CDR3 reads CAISEATRGGTETQYF. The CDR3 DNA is TGTGCCATCAGTGAAGCCACTCGCGGGGGAACAGAGACCCAGTACTTC.

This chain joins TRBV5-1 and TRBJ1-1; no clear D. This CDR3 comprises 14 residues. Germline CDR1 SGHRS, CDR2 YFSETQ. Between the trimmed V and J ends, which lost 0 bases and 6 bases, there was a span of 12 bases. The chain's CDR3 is CASSLDAGEAEAFF. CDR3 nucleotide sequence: TGCGCCAGCAGCTTGGACGCCGGCGAGGCTGAAGCTTTCTTT. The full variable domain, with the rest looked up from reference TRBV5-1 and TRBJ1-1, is KAGVTQTPRYLIKTRGQQVTLSCSPISGHRSVSWYQQTPGQGLQFLFEYFSETQRNKGNFPGRFSGRQFSNSRSEMNVSTLELGDSALYLCASSLDAGEAEAFFGQGTRLTVV.

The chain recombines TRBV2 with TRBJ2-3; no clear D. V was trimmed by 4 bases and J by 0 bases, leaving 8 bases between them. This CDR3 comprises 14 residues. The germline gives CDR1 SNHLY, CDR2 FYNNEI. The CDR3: CASSGGLSTDTQYF. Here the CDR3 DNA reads TGTGCCAGCAGTGGCGGTCTTAGCACAGATACGCAGTATTTT.

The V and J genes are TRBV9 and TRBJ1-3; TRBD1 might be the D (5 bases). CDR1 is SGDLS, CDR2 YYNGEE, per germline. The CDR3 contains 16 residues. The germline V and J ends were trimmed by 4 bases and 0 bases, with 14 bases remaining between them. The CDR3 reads CASSFGTPNSGNTIYF. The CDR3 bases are TGTGCCAGCAGCTTCGGGACTCCGAACTCTGGAAACACCATATATTTT.